This TCR beta chain was captured in a study of Ad26.COV2.S vaccination and SARS-CoV-2 variants (dated by TCRdb to about 2021). In terms of the full investigation: Donors in the vaccine arm were drawn from COV1001, a multicentre, randomized, double-blind, placebo-controlled phase I-IIa trial testing Ad26.COV2.S in healthy adults. Dosing of Ad26.COV2.S was intramuscular, at either 5x10^10 or 1x10^11 viral particles, delivered as one shot or as two shots spaced 56 days apart. The specificity and breadth of SARS-CoV-2-reactive T cell receptors after Ad26.COV2.S vaccination were assessed by TCRbeta repertoire sequencing. A total of approximately 32 samples were included in the TCR-sequenced set, comprising about 20 Ad26.COV2.S vaccine recipients, 5 placebo recipients and 8 SARS-CoV-2 convalescent individuals. Trial participants were randomized into five groups of five, in which low-dose or high-dose Ad26.COV2.S was given once or twice, or placebo was given on both occasions. Investigators remained blinded to trial group allocation during experiments and outcome assessment.

The immunoSEQ Assay was the method used to sequence TCRbeta CDR3 regions. After extraction, genomic DNA underwent amplification by bias-controlled multiplex PCR, followed by high-throughput sequencing. Regarding the original processing steps: To quantify the absolute abundance of every unique TCRbeta CDR3 region, sequences were collapsed and filtered. Usable DNA was measured by amplifying reference genes present in all nucleated cells, and TCRbeta template counts were normalized to that usable DNA to estimate T cell fraction. Repertoire TCRs were annotated as SARS-CoV-2-specific when V gene, CDR3 amino acid sequence and J gene were exactly matched to a known reactive TCR set. MIRA supplied the reference SARS-CoV-2 TCR set, which was filtered for enrichment in COVID-19-positive ImmuneCODE repertoires so that public or cross-reactive TCRs were removed. Using the MIRA antigens, annotated TCRs were further analysed by specific ORF or by position within an ORF. Breadth was defined as annotated unique rearrangements over total unique productive rearrangements; depth was the summed frequency of those rearrangements. TCR breadth was compared between groups using two-sided Wilcoxon rank-sum tests. TCRdb carries this immuneACCESS record with in-frame sequences only. Its versions omit some clonotypes, under half of them owing to an unresolved V gene in the studies checked, with the rest unexplained. Clonal size and the V and J genes are those of that table, whereas D and trimming came from the DNA. The sample profile shows 350,000 to 450,000 clones; about 85% of them were found once. 3% to 4% of the sample belongs to the ten largest clones.

In the paper's terms, the treatment or condition label means: 15 to 20 received Ad26.COV2.S at low or high dose, single or two shots; several received placebo; per-sample allocation not given. For vaccine and placebo recipients, the sequenced repertoires came from samples collected on day 63 after the first injection. Between 29 July and 7 August 2020, Cohort 1b enrolled around 25 adults aged 18-55 years at one site in Boston, USA. Ad26.COV2.S was a replication-incompetent adenovirus type 26 vector expressing a prefusion-stabilized SARS-CoV-2 spike protein from the original Wuhan strain. After removal of 3 bases from V and 2 bases from J, the junction retains 3 bases not matched to a gene. For CDR1 and CDR2, the germline V gene (reference sequence) lists GTSNPN and SVGIG. From its cysteine to its phenylalanine, the CDR3 spans 13 amino acids. The retained sequence is limited to the CDR3, 39 bases, with the frame set at the first base.

General findings and caveats noted by the study authors: After vaccination, substantial breadth of spike-specific CD8+ and CD4+ T cell responses was reported. The authors noted that the TCR breadth and depth analyses may have underestimated total T cell responses. The study lacked the statistical power to compare responses across vaccine doses or regimens. Compared with placebo recipients, Ad26.COV2.S recipients showed higher spike-specific TCR breadth (P = 0.0014). Comparable non-spike TCR breadth was observed between vaccine and placebo recipients, consistent with only spike being contained in the vaccine.

Of note for this clone: Its cognate antigen has yet to be identified. Base qualities were left out, and no much larger clone turns up one base away.

This TCR was recovered from a person between 18 and 65 years old who received the Ad26.COV2.S COVID-19 vaccine or a placebo. The source was peripheral blood, collected in a trial of Ad26.COV2.S vaccine versus placebo. The rearrangement joined TRBV30 to TRBJ1-2, and 7 junctional nucleotides match TRBD1. The CDR3 region has the sequence CAWSPTGNYGYTF. The DNA sequence is TGTGCCTGGAGCCCGACAGGGAACTATGGCTACACCTTC.